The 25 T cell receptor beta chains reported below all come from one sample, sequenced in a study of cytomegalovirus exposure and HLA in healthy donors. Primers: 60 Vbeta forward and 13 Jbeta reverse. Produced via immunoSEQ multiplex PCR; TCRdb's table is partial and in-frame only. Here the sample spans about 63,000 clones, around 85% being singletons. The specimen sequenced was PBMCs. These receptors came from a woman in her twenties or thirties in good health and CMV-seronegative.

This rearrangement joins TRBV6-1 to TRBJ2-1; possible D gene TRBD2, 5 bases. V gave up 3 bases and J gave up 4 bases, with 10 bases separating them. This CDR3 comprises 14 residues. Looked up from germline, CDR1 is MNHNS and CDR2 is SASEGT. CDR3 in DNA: TGTGCCAGCAGTGAGAGGGTTGGGTACAATGAGCAGTTCTTC. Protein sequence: CASSERVGYNEQFF.

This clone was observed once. CDR3 in DNA: TGTGCCAGTAGTATAGGCTCCCTCGGAGGTGAAAAACTGTTTTTT. Translating it yields CASSIGSLGGEKLFF. The chain couples TRBV19 to TRBJ1-4; D is undetermined. Germline CDR1 LNHDA, CDR2 SQIVND (reference sequence). This CDR3 is built from 15 residues. Trimming took 1 base from V and 7 from J, leaving 13 bases between them.

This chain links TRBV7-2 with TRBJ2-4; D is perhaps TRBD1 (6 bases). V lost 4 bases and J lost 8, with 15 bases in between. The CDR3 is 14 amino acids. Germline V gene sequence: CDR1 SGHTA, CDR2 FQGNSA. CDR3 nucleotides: TGTGCCAGCAGCTCCCTCCAGGGGCTGGACATTCAGTACTTC. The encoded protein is CASSSLQGLDIQYF. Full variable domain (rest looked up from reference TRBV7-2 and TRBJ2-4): GAGVSQSPSNKVTEKGKDVELRCDPISGHTALYWYRQSLGQGLEFLIYFQGNSAPDKSGLPSDRFSAERTGGSVSTLTIQRTQQEDSAVYLCASSSLQGLDIQYFGAGTRLSVL.

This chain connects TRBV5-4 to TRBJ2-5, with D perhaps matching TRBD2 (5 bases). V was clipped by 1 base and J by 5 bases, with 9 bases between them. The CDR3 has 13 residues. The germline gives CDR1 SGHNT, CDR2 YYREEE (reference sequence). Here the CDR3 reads CASSLPGGETQYF. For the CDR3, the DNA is TGTGCCAGCAGCTTGCCCGGCGGGGAGACCCAGTACTTC.

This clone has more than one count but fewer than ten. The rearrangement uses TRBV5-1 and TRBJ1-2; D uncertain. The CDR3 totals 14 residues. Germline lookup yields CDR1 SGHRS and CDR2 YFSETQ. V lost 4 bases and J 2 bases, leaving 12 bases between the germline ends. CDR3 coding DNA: TGCGCCAGCAGCCCCGGGGAGCTCAACTATGGCTACACCTTC. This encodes CASSPGELNYGYTF.

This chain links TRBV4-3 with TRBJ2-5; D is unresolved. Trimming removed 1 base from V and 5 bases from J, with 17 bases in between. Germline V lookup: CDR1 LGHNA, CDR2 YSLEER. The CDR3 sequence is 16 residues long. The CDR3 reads CASSQGVRERSETQYF. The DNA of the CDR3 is TGCGCCAGCAGCCAAGGGGTTCGAGAACGGAGCGAGACCCAGTACTTC.

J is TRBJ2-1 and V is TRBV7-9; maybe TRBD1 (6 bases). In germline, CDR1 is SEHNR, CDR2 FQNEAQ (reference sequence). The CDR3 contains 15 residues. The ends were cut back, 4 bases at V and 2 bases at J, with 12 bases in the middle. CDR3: CASSYDRRPYNEQFF. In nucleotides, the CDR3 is TGTGCCAGCAGCTACGACAGGCGGCCCTACAATGAGCAGTTCTTC. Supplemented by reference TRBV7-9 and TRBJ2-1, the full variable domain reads DTGVSQNPRHKITKRGQNVTFRCDPISEHNRLYWYRQTLGQGPEFLTYFQNEAQLEKSRLLSDRFSAERPKGSFSTLEIQRTEQGDSAMYLCASSYDRRPYNEQFFGPGTRLTVL.

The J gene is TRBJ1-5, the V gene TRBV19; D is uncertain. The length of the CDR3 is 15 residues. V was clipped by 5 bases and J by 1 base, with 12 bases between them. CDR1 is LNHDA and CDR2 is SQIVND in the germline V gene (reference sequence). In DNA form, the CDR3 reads TGTGCCAGTAGTTCGGAGATGCGGAGCAATCAGCCCCAGCATTTT. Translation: CASSSEMRSNQPQHF.

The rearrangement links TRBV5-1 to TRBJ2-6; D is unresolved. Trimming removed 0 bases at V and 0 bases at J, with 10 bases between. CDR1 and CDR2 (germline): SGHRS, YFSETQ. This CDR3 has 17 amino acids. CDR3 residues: CASSLDSPHSGANVLTF. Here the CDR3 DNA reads TGCGCCAGCAGCTTGGACAGCCCCCACTCTGGGGCCAACGTCCTGACTTTC.

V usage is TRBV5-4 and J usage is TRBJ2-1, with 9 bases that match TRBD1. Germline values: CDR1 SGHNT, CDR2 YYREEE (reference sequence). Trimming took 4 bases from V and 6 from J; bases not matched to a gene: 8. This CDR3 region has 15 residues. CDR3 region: CASSKTGGLSNEQFF. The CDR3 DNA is TGTGCCAGCAGCAAGACAGGGGGATTAAGCAATGAGCAGTTCTTC.

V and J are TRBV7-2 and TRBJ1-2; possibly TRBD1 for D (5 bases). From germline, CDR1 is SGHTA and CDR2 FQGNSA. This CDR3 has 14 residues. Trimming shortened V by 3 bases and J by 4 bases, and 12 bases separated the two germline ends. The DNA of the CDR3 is TGTGCCAGCAGCTTGGGTGGAGGGGCCTATGGCTACACCTTC. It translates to CASSLGGGAYGYTF.

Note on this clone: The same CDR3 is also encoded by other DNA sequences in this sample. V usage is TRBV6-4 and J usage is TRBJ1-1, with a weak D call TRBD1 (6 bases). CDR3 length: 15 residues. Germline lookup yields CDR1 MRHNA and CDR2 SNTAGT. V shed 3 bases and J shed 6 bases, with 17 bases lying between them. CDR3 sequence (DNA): TGTGCCAGCAGTGAGCAGTGGGGGGGCGGAGCTGAAGCTTTCTTT. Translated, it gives CASSEQWGGGAEAFF.

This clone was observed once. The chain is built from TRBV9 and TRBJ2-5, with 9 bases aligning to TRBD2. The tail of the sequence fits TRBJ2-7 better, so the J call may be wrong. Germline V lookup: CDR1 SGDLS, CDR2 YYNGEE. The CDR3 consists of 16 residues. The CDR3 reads CASSGPLAGAQYEQYF. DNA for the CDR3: TGTGCCAGCAGCGGACCGTTAGCGGGGGCCCAATACGAGCAGTACTTC.

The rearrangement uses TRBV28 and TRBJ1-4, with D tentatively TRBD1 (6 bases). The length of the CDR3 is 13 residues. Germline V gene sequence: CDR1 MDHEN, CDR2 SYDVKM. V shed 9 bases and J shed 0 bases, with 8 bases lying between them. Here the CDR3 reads CASGQSTNEKLFF. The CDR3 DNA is TGTGCCAGTGGACAGTCAACTAATGAAAAACTGTTTTTT. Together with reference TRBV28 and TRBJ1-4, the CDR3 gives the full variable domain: DVKVTQSSRYLVKRTGEKVFLECVQDMDHENMFWYRQDPGLGLRLIYFSYDVKMKEKGDIPEGYSVSREKKERFSLILESASTNQTSMYLCASGQSTNEKLFFGSGTQLSVL.

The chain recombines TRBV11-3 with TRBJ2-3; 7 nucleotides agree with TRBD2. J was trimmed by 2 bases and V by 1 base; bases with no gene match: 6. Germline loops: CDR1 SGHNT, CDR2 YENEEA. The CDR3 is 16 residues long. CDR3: CASSLGWRETTDTQYF. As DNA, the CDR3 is TGTGCCAGCAGCTTAGGTTGGCGGGAGACCACAGATACGCAGTATTTT.

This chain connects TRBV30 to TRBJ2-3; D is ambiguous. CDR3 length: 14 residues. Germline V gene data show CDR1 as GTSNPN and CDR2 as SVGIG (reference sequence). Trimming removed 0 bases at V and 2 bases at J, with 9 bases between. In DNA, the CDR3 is TGTGCCTGGAGTGTACGGGTCCCCACAGATACGCAGTATTTT. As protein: CAWSVRVPTDTQYF.

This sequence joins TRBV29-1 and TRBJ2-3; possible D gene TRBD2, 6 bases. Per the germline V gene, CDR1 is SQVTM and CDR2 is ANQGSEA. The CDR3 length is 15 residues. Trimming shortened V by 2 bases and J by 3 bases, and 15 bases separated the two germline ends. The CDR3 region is CSVERGTGVTDTQYF. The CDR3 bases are TGCAGCGTTGAAAGAGGGACGGGGGTTACAGATACGCAGTATTTT.

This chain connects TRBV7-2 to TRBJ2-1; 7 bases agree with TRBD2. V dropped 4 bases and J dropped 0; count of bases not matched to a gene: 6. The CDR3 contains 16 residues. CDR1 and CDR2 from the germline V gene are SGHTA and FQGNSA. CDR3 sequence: CASSSSGKSSYNEQFF. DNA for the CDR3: TGTGCCAGCAGCTCTAGCGGCAAGAGCTCCTACAATGAGCAGTTCTTC.

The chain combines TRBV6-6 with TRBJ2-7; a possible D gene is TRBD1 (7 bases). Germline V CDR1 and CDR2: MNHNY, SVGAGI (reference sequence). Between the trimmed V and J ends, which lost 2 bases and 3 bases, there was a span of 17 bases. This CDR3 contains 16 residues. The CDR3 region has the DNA TGTGCCAGCAGTTACGGTCGAGGAGGGGGCGGCTACGAGCAGTACTTC. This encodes CASSYGRGGGGYEQYF.

The DNA for the CDR3 is TGTGCCAGTAGTATCCCGACCGGGGAGCTGTTTTTT. Its protein product is CASSIPTGELFF. The chain joins TRBV19 to TRBJ2-2; D remains ambiguous. The CDR3 is made up of 12 amino acids. Trimming stripped 3 bases from V and 5 bases from J, with 4 bases between. CDR1 is LNHDA, CDR2 SQIVND, per germline (reference sequence).

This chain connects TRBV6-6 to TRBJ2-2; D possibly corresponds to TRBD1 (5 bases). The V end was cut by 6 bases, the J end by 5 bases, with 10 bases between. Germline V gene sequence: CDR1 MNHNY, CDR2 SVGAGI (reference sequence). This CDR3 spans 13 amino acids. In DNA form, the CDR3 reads TGTGCCAGCAGCCCGACAGTAACCGGGGAGCTGTTTTTT. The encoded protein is CASSPTVTGELFF.

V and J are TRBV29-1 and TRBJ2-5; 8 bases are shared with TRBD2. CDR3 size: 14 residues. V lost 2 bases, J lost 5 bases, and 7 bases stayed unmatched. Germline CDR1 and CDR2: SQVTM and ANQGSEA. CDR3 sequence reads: CSVESSGNEETQYF. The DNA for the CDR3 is TGCAGCGTTGAAAGTAGCGGGAATGAGGAGACCCAGTACTTC.

CDR3 in amino acids: CASSWGQGNTEAFF. CDR3 DNA sequence: TGTGCCAGCAGCTGGGGACAGGGCAACACTGAAGCTTTCTTT. The rearrangement uses TRBV5-5 and TRBJ1-1; 9 bases are shared with TRBD1. The CDR3 runs 14 residues. Per the germline V gene, CDR1 is SGHKS and CDR2 is YYEKEE (reference sequence). J gave up 2 bases and V 3 bases, and 2 bases lay outside the gene matches.

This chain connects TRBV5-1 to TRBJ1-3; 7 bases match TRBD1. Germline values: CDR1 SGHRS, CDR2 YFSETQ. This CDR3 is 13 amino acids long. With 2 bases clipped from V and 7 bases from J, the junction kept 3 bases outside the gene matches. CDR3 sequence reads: CASSFQGENTIYF. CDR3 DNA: TGCGCCAGCAGCTTTCAGGGGGAGAACACCATATATTTT. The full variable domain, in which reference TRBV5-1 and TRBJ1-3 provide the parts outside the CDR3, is KAGVTQTPRYLIKTRGQQVTLSCSPISGHRSVSWYQQTPGQGLQFLFEYFSETQRNKGNFPGRFSGRQFSNSRSEMNVSTLELGDSALYLCASSFQGENTIYFGEGSWLTVV.

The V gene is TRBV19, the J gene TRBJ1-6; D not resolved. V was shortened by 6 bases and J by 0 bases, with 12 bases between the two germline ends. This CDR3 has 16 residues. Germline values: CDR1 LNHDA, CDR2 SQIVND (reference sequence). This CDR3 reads CASRPGGSSYNSPLHF. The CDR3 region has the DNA TGTGCCAGTAGACCCGGCGGGAGCTCCTATAATTCACCCCTCCACTTT.